The clone carrying this T cell receptor (beta chain) was detected a few times. Trimming cost V 5 bases and J 1 base, with 10 bases left between them. Germline CDR1 and CDR2: SGHTA and FQGNSA. CDR3 length: 14 residues. This entry belongs to a study of early T cells in non-severe SARS-CoV-2 infection. TCRdb called the 5' RACE reads again in MiXCR, with one record for every CDR3 protein. The table records 85,000 to 90,000 distinct CDR3 sequences, roughly 14% of them present only once. Sequencing was done on a sample of whole blood. The sequence was collected from an adult who was a healthcare worker with PCR-confirmed SARS-CoV-2 infection or an uninfected control (not recorded which). This sequence joins TRBV7-2 and TRBJ2-3; D is uncertain. CDR3 sequence reads: CASSPRTRTDTQYF. The CDR3 DNA follows: TGTGCCAGCAGCCCCAGAACTCGCACAGATACGCAGTATTTT.